One sample yielded the 18 T cell receptor beta chains listed below, sequenced in a study of CD8+ T cells in alopecia areata. Investigators isolated RNA and reverse transcribed it into cDNA to act as the sequencing template. TCRdb keeps only in-frame clones here, not all; method: immunoSEQ multiplex PCR. The repertoire includes roughly 100,000 clones, roughly 50% of them detected once, and 8.5% to 10% sits in the top ten. Sequences were obtained from CD4+ T cells sorted from blood. The receptors were sampled from a human donor in good health.

The chain recombines TRBV30 with TRBJ1-6; D not resolved. V gave up 1 base and J gave up 9 bases, with 10 bases separating them. The CDR3 is 13 amino acids. Germline V gene lookup returns CDR1 GTSNPN and CDR2 SVGIG (reference sequence). The CDR3 loop is CAWSGTVGSPLHF. CDR3 bases: TGTGCCTGGAGTGGGACCGTAGGTTCACCCCTCCACTTT.

This clone appeared a few times. This chain links TRBV19 with TRBJ2-1; either TRBD1 or TRBD2 may fit D (5 bases each). This CDR3 region has 14 residues. V lost 7 bases and J 5 bases, leaving 15 bases between the germline ends. From germline, CDR1 is LNHDA and CDR2 SQIVND (reference sequence). The CDR3 bases are TGTGCCAGTACGAGAGGGCAGGGAAACAATGAGCAGTTCTTC. Its protein is CASTRGQGNNEQFF.

The CDR3 sequence is CASSPTDFSYNEQFF. DNA for the CDR3: TGTGCCAGCAGCCCGACAGACTTCTCCTACAATGAGCAGTTCTTC. The rearrangement uses TRBV7-2 and TRBJ2-1, with D possibly TRBD1 on 5 matching bases. Looked up from germline, CDR1 is SGHTA and CDR2 is FQGNSA. Trimming took off 5 bases at V and 0 bases at J, with 11 bases between the two ends. The CDR3 is 15 amino acids.

This clone was counted only a few times. The chain employs TRBV7-2 and TRBJ1-6; 8 bases align to TRBD1. Germline loops: CDR1 SGHTA, CDR2 FQGNSA. The V and J ends lost 0 bases and 9 bases, in that order; junction bases with no gene match: 7. The CDR3 is made up of 16 amino acids. CDR3 loop: CASSLAAGGSVSPLHF. The DNA for the CDR3 is TGTGCCAGCAGCTTAGCGGCAGGGGGCTCGGTTTCACCCCTCCACTTT.

This clone was observed many times. This rearrangement joins TRBV19 to TRBJ2-5, with D possibly TRBD2 on 5 matching bases. CDR3 size: 13 residues. The V end was cut by 5 bases, the J end by 5 bases, with 12 bases between. The V gene's germline CDR1 is LNHDA and CDR2 SQIVND (reference sequence). The CDR3 is CASSEPRGETQYF. The CDR3 DNA reads TGTGCCAGTAGTGAGCCCCGCGGGGAGACCCAGTACTTC. The whole variable domain, filled in from reference TRBV19 and TRBJ2-5, reads DGGITQSPKYLFRKEGQNVTLSCEQNLNHDAMYWYRQDPGQGLRLIYYSQIVNDFQKGDIAEGYSVSREKKESFPLTVTSAQKNPTAFYLCASSEPRGETQYFGPGTRLLVL.

The V call is TRBV29-1, the J call TRBJ2-7; tentatively, D is TRBD1 or TRBD2 (5 bases each). The germline V gene has CDR1 SQVTM and CDR2 ANQGSEA. V was trimmed by 6 bases and J by 3 bases, leaving 15 bases between them. This CDR3 is 13 amino acids long. CDR3: CSVLRDGNYEQYF. The CDR3 nucleotides are TGCAGCGTCCTCCGGGACGGTAACTACGAGCAGTACTTC.

The gene calls are TRBV5-5 and TRBJ1-1; no reliable D call. This CDR3 is built from 16 residues. V was shortened by 0 bases and J by 1 base, with 13 bases between the two germline ends. CDR1 and CDR2 from the germline V gene are SGHKS and YYEKEE (reference sequence). CDR3 residues: CASSLVAARGNTEAFF. The CDR3 DNA reads TGTGCCAGCAGCTTGGTGGCGGCACGAGGGAACACTGAAGCTTTCTTT.

This clone was detected only a few times. The chain has TRBV29-1 and TRBJ2-2; TRBD1 might be the D (5 bases). Germline CDR1 and CDR2: SQVTM and ANQGSEA. V lost 4 bases and J lost 4, with 10 bases in between. The CDR3 extends over 13 amino acids. Here the CDR3 DNA reads TGCAGCGTTGGGGTCCAGGGCACCGGGGAGCTGTTTTTT. Translated, it gives CSVGVQGTGELFF.

The chain links TRBV30 to TRBJ1-6; D is uncertain. Germline-derived CDR1 and CDR2 are GTSNPN and SVGIG (reference sequence). CDR3 length: 11 residues. The V and J ends lost 8 bases and 1 base respectively, with 3 bases between them. The DNA for the CDR3 is TGTGCCGTTTCCTATAATTCACCCCTCCACTTT. Translating gives CAVSYNSPLHF.

The CDR3, as DNA: TGTGCCAGCTCACCGTCCACAGGGGGCAATAATTCACCCCTCCACTTT. Protein product: CASSPSTGGNNSPLHF. The chain employs TRBV18 and TRBJ1-6; 9 bases are shared with TRBD1. The germline CDR1 and CDR2 sequences are KGHSH and LQKENI. CDR3 length: 16 amino acids. The V segment lost 3 bases and the J segment 5 bases; nucleotides outside the gene matches: 5.

The V and J genes are TRBV5-1 and TRBJ1-2; the match to TRBD1 covers 7 bases. The CDR3 covers 15 residues. Looked up from germline, CDR1 is SGHRS and CDR2 is YFSETQ. The V gene end was trimmed by 0 bases and the J gene end by 6 bases; junction bases not matched to a gene: 8. This CDR3 reads CASSLGATGRDGYTF. CDR3 nucleotides: TGCGCCAGCAGCTTGGGGGCGACAGGGCGAGATGGCTACACCTTC.

This clone was seen more than once but under ten times. The chain carries TRBV30 and TRBJ1-2, with 11 positions matching TRBD1. Per germline, CDR1 GTSNPN and CDR2 SVGIG (reference sequence). V was clipped by 3 bases and J by 5 bases; unmatched bases: 5. The CDR3 sequence is 14 residues long. DNA of the CDR3: TGTGCCTGGAGGAGGGACAGGGGGGGTTATGGCTACACCTTC. The encoded protein is CAWRRDRGGYGYTF. The whole variable domain, filled in from reference TRBV30 and TRBJ1-2, reads SQTIHQWPATLVQPVGSPLSLECTVEGTSNPNLYWYRQAAGRGLQLLFYSVGIGQISSEVPQNLSASRPQDRQFILSSKKLLLSDSGFYLCAWRRDRGGYGYTFGSGTRLTVV.

The rearrangement links TRBV4-2 to TRBJ1-2; tentative D call: TRBD1 (5 bases). The length of the CDR3 is 14 residues. Germline CDR1 is LGHNA and CDR2 is YNFKEQ. V lost 5 bases, J lost 5 bases, and 15 bases lay in between. The CDR3 is CASSFSGTEYGYTF. The CDR3 DNA is TGTGCCAGCAGCTTTTCCGGGACGGAGTATGGCTACACCTTC.

V and J are TRBV12-5 and TRBJ2-7; 9 bases match TRBD1. CDR1 is LGHNT and CDR2 is FRNRAP in the germline V gene. The J segment lost 5 bases and the V segment lost 6 bases, leaving 11 bases of the junction unmatched. The CDR3 has 15 residues. CDR3 loop: CASGLGQGGWDEQYF. CDR3 DNA: TGTGCTAGTGGGCTGGGACAGGGAGGCTGGGACGAGCAGTACTTC.

The V call is TRBV30, the J call TRBJ1-6; no clear D gene. V shed 0 bases and J shed 9 bases, with 9 bases lying between them. Germline V lookup: CDR1 GTSNPN, CDR2 SVGIG (reference sequence). This CDR3 comprises 13 residues. CDR3 loop: CAWSVTRGSPLHF. CDR3 coding DNA: TGTGCCTGGAGTGTCACCCGTGGTTCACCCCTCCACTTT.

This chain connects TRBV29-1 to TRBJ1-5; a weak D match, TRBD1 (6 bases). Trimming pared 6 bases from V and 0 bases from J, leaving 9 bases between. Germline lookup yields CDR1 SQVTM and CDR2 ANQGSEA. The CDR3 is 13 residues long. This CDR3 reads CSVLQGSNQPQHF. The CDR3, as DNA: TGCAGCGTGTTACAGGGTAGCAATCAGCCCCAGCATTTT.

This clone was picked up a small number of times. J is TRBJ1-2 and V is TRBV29-1; D gene ambiguous. The CDR3 has 17 residues. V gave up 3 bases and J gave up 0 bases, with 20 bases separating them. Germline lookup yields CDR1 SQVTM and CDR2 ANQGSEA. In DNA, the CDR3 is TGCAGCGTTGATAGAAGGACGACCCCCGCAGCTAACTATGGCTACACCTTC. Its translation is CSVDRRTTPAANYGYTF.

This clone was recorded at least ten times. The rearrangement joins TRBV2 to TRBJ1-6, with 8 bases lining up with TRBD1. The CDR3 covers 16 residues. V gave up 5 bases and J gave up 6 bases; unmatched junction bases: 9. CDR1 is SNHLY and CDR2 is FYNNEI in the germline V gene. CDR3 in DNA: TGTGCCAGCAGTCCCCGGCCGGACAGGGCTAATTCACCCCTCCACTTT. It codes for CASSPRPDRANSPLHF.